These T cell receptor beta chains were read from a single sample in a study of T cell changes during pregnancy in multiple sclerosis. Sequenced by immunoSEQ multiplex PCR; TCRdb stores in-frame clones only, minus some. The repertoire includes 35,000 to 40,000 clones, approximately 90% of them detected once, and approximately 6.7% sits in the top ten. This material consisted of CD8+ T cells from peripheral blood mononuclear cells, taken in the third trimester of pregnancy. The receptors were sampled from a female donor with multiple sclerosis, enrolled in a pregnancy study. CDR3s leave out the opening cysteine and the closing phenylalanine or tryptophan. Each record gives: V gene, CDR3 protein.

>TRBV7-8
ASSLYQGDYGYT
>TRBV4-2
ASSQDGQGLQPQH
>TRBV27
ASSLRAPGSNTEAF
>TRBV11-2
ASSLEGQGF
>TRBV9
ASSVSSSYEQY
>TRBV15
ATSRVSGGLYTGELF
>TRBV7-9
ASSLRGNEQY
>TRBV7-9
ASSEAGMFGNEQF
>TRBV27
ASTGGWMNTEAF
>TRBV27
ASSLSGVDEAF
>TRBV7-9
ATGTDSGNTIY
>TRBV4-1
ASSQESPGQGRWYEQY
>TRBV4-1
ASSPYGGFGQPQH
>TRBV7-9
ASSLGQSYGYT
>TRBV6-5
ASSYPGQGGTTEAF
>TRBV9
ASSGAGGLGGYT
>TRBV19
ASSTTLATVYEQY
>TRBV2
ASSGPEGWNTEAF
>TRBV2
ASSDGSYGYT
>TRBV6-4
ASSGQGDSGELF
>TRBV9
ASSPRRLAGVADTQY
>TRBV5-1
ASSRTGLIKPGELF
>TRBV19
ATIGTGVTEAF
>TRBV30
AWSQGNQPQH
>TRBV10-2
ASGLAGTYNEQF
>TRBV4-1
ASSPTPTLEPSTDTQY
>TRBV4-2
ASSQEGSGGALEQF
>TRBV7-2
ASSLVGQGGGNQPQH
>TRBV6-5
ASSYIPGGNTDTQY
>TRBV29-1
SVALAGNYGYT
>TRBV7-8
ASSPIKFRGWRDTQY
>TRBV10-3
AISESSGGPPGELF
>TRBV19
ASSISSGGEPYNEQF
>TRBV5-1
ASSSETGFAQY
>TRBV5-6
ASRGDVTGRDNEQF
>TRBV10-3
AISEGPIEADTQY
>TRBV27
ASSPVKGGYGYT
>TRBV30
AWKSQGVTEAF
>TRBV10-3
AISSPGTGSNEQF
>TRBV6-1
ASSELKGATHQPQH